This entry lists 21 T cell receptor beta chains sequenced from one sample in a study of T cell repertoires in cytomegalovirus infection. TCRdb re-called the reads through MiXCR, storing one row per CDR3 protein. This table has 700,000 to 850,000 distinct CDR3 sequences, about 31% appearing once. These receptors' targets are unknown. Specimen: cultured CD8+ T cells from PBMCs, collected from culture after CMV antigen stimulation. The receptors were gathered from a human donor in good health (CMV status not recorded). Some clones in this sample may be carry-over from other donors' samples.

This chain uses TRBV7-9 with TRBJ1-2, with D possibly TRBD1 on 6 matching bases. Trimming removed 9 bases at V and 4 bases at J, with 18 bases between. CDR3 length: 14 residues. CDR1 SEHNR and CDR2 FQNEAQ come from the germline V gene (reference sequence). CDR3 nucleotides: TGTGCCAGTATTACCATTAGGGACACCTATGGCTACACCTTC. This translates into CASITIRDTYGYTF.

The rearrangement uses TRBV24-1 and TRBJ2-2, with no clear D. The CDR3 spans 13 residues. Germline CDR1 reads KGHDR; CDR2 reads SFDVKD. Between the trimmed V and J ends, which lost 9 bases and 2 bases, there was a span of 9 bases. CDR3 amino acids: CATRSSNTGELFF. CDR3 bases: TGTGCCACCCGGAGTAGCAACACCGGGGAGCTGTTTTTT.

This sequence joins TRBV28 and TRBJ2-1; TRBD2 matches 12 bases. This CDR3 is 17 amino acids long. The germline CDR1 and CDR2 sequences are MDHEN and SYDVKM. Trimming removed 4 bases from V and 9 bases from J; junction bases left unmatched: 13. The CDR3 loop reads CASSSPPLAGGPVEQFF. The CDR3 DNA follows: TGTGCCAGCAGTTCCCCACCTCTAGCGGGGGGGCCGGTTGAGCAGTTCTTC.

This clonotype appeared many times. The chain has TRBV6-8 and TRBJ1-6; tentative D call: TRBD1 (6 bases). The CDR3 contains 19 residues. Germline loops: CDR1 MNHGY, CDR2 SAAAGT. Trimming removed 4 bases at V and 2 bases at J, with 21 bases between. The DNA for the CDR3 is TGTGCCAGCAGTTCTTCTACGGGCCGGGGGCATCCCTATAATTCACCCCTCCACTTT. Translated, it gives CASSSSTGRGHPYNSPLHF.

This clonotype was observed a few times. The CDR3, as DNA: TGTGCCAGTAGTATGGCACAGGGGGGCGACGAGCAGTACTTC. Encoded protein: CASSMAQGGDEQYF. The gene calls are TRBV19 and TRBJ2-7; 8 bases line up with TRBD1. This CDR3 has 14 residues. V lost 3 bases to trimming and J lost 5 bases; unmatched junction nucleotides: 6. The V gene's germline CDR1 is LNHDA and CDR2 SQIVND (reference sequence).

This chain joins TRBV7-9 and TRBJ1-1; D is unclear. The V gene lost 3 bases and the J gene lost 1 base, with 12 bases spanning the gap. From germline, CDR1 is SEHNR and CDR2 FQNEAQ (reference sequence). The CDR3 covers 15 residues. Here the CDR3 reads CASSFSDVRNTEAFF. In nucleotides, the CDR3 is TGTGCCAGCAGCTTTTCCGACGTTCGGAACACTGAAGCTTTCTTT.

This clonotype was picked up many times. The rearrangement links TRBV7-8 to TRBJ2-7; 7 bases align to TRBD2. V gave up 5 bases and J gave up 2 bases; unmatched junction bases: 12. Germline V CDR1 and CDR2: SGHVS, FQNEAQ. The CDR3 has 16 residues. In DNA form, the CDR3 reads TGTGCCAGCAGCCTGGGGAGGGGCCTGAGGACCTACGAGCAGTACGTC. The encoded protein is CASSLGRGLRTYEQYV.

The rearrangement joins TRBV6-5 to TRBJ2-5; TRBD2 agrees at 8 bases. The junction had 5 bases not matched to a gene; V was cut back by 6 bases and J by 5 bases. Per germline, CDR1 MNHEY and CDR2 SVGAGI. The CDR3 consists of 13 residues. CDR3 in DNA: TGTGCCAGCAGCCGGGGGGGCAGTGAGACCCAGTACTTC. Amino acid sequence: CASSRGGSETQYF.

This chain uses TRBV27 with TRBJ1-6, with 7 bases identical to TRBD1. Germline-derived CDR1 and CDR2 are MNHEY and SMNVEV (reference sequence). The CDR3 spans 14 residues. Trimming took 6 bases from V and 9 from J; bases not matched to a gene: 8. The DNA for the CDR3 is TGTGCCAGCAGGACAGGGTTGGTAGGTTCACCCCTCCACTTT. As protein: CASRTGLVGSPLHF.

This clonotype has only a few counts. This chain links TRBV28 with TRBJ1-1; D uncertain. Germline CDR1 and CDR2: MDHEN and SYDVKM. With 10 bases removed from V and 11 bases from J, the gap between germline ends came to 17 bases. The CDR3 covers 11 residues. The CDR3 DNA follows: TGTGCCACCTTGTATGGGGTACGGGCTTTCTTT. The encoded protein is CATLYGVRAFF.

This clonotype was seen ten or more times. V gene TRBV28 combines with J gene TRBJ2-2; D is possibly TRBD2 (5 bases). CDR3 length: 15 residues. The germline V and J ends were trimmed by 6 bases and 8 bases, with 19 bases remaining between them. Germline V lookup: CDR1 MDHEN, CDR2 SYDVKM. CDR3 coding DNA: TGTGCCAGCAGCGACACTCGGGGAGTACGAGGGGAGCTGTTTTTT. It translates to CASSDTRGVRGELFF.

The chain combines TRBV6-2 or TRBV6-3 with TRBJ2-5, with D tentatively TRBD2 (7 bases). There are 14 residues in the CDR3. Between the trimmed V and J ends, which lost 7 bases and 4 bases, there was a span of 16 bases. Germline loops: CDR1 MNHEY, CDR2 SVGEGT. The DNA for the CDR3 is TGTGCCAGCACGAGGGGGGGCCGAACAGAGACCCAGTACTTC. Amino acid sequence: CASTRGGRTETQYF.

V usage is TRBV12-3 or TRBV12-4 and J usage is TRBJ1-5; the D is unclear. Deletions cut 6 bases from V and 3 bases from J, with 9 bases between. The CDR3 consists of 13 residues. The CDR3 reads CASRRTVNQPQHF. The DNA for the CDR3 is TGTGCCAGCAGACGGACGGTCAATCAGCCCCAGCATTTT.

The V and J genes are TRBV19 and TRBJ2-7, with 8 bases identical to TRBD2. The CDR3 has 14 residues. Trimming at V came to 6 bases and at J to 3 bases, leaving 7 bases not matched to a gene. Germline CDR1 and CDR2: LNHDA and SQIVND (reference sequence). CDR3 coding DNA: TGTGCCAGTAGACACAGCGGGGGAGACTACGAGCAGTACTTC. This gives the protein CASRHSGGDYEQYF.

The sample holds many counts of this clonotype. J is TRBJ2-7 and V is TRBV6-2 or TRBV6-3; TRBD1 agrees at 7 bases. The CDR3 is 13 amino acids. Germline CDR1 is MNHEY and CDR2 is SVGEGT. Germline trimming cut 4 bases from V and 2 bases from J; bases unmatched to any gene: 2. The CDR3 loop is CASSWDSTYEQYV. As DNA, the CDR3 is TGTGCCAGCAGTTGGGACAGTACCTACGAGCAGTACGTC.

The chain couples TRBV7-9 to TRBJ2-1; D is unclear. The length of the CDR3 is 13 residues. V shed 3 bases and J shed 6 bases, with 9 bases lying between them. Germline CDR1 SEHNR, CDR2 FQNEAQ (reference sequence). The CDR3 DNA reads TGTGCCAGCAGCTTTTCTCGACGCAATGAGCAGTTCTTC. Amino acid sequence: CASSFSRRNEQFF.

This sequence joins TRBV28 and TRBJ2-4; D remains unclear. The CDR3 consists of 13 residues. The germline gives CDR1 MDHEN, CDR2 SYDVKM. Trimming pared 5 bases from V and 15 bases from J, leaving 20 bases between. The CDR3, as DNA: TGTGCCAGCAGTACACCTCGATCCTACAAGATGTACTTC. Encoded protein: CASSTPRSYKMYF.

This clonotype was seen ten or more times. V is TRBV7-8 and J is TRBJ1-6, with 7 bases fitting TRBD1. Germline CDR1 is SGHVS and CDR2 is FQNEAQ. The CDR3 contains 17 residues. Unmatched junction bases numbered 11, after V lost 5 bases and J lost 4 bases. The CDR3 DNA follows: TGTGCCAGCAGCACAAGTAGGGGACAGCCTTATAATTCACCCCTCCACTTT. As protein: CASSTSRGQPYNSPLHF.

The table lists this clonotype with a few counts. The rearrangement links TRBV7-2 to TRBJ2-1; D ambiguous. V was trimmed by 4 bases and J by 12 bases, leaving 10 bases between them. CDR1 and CDR2 from the germline V gene are SGHTA and FQGNSA. The CDR3 length is 11 residues. The CDR3 DNA reads TGTGCCAGCAGCTGGATCCGTGGGCAGTTCTTC. This sequence encodes CASSWIRGQFF.

This rearrangement joins TRBV3-1 to TRBJ2-1; 7 bases match TRBD2. The germline gives CDR1 LGHDT, CDR2 YNNKEL (reference sequence). The V and J ends lost 0 bases and 2 bases, in that order; junction bases with no gene match: 4. There are 16 residues in the CDR3. The CDR3 reads CASSQDRGGAYNEQFF. CDR3 sequence (DNA): TGTGCCAGCAGCCAAGATCGCGGGGGAGCCTACAATGAGCAGTTCTTC.

In DNA, the CDR3 is TGCGCCAGCAGCTTGAAGGGTTACTACGAGCAGTACTTC. It specifies CASSLKGYYEQYF. The chain couples TRBV5-1 to TRBJ2-7; D is unresolved. This CDR3 comprises 13 residues. CDR1 SGHRS and CDR2 YFSETQ come from the germline V gene. V was clipped by 1 base and J by 3 bases, with 8 bases between them.